What follows is one TCR beta chain and its context. Seattle's enrolled individuals joined amid active infection and were then monitored longitudinally. Original methodology: Researchers report that nucleated cell counts were estimated from reference gene primer amplification. TCRdb's table, derived via immunoSEQ multiplex PCR, lists solely in-frame clones and lacks some. For V, J and clone size, that table is used; D and trimming come from the DNA. Of some 160,000 clones in the sample, approximately 84% are singletons; the top ten hold 2.5% to 3%. V was shortened by 8 bases and J by 7 bases, with 12 bases between the two germline ends. This CDR3 has 12 amino acids. These data come from a study of blood T cell repertoires in COVID-19. The overall study: T cells, B-cell-depleted T cells, or PBMCs supplied cDNA or gDNA.

The receptor was isolated from a woman aged 80 or older with COVID-19, enrolled during active disease. The genes are TRBV12-3 or TRBV12-4 and TRBJ2-1; TRBD1 is a possible D gene (5 bases). The sample was peripheral blood. The CDR3 nucleotides are TGTGCCAGCGGGCCCCAGGGAAATGAGCAGTTCTTC. Translated: CASGPQGNEQFF.